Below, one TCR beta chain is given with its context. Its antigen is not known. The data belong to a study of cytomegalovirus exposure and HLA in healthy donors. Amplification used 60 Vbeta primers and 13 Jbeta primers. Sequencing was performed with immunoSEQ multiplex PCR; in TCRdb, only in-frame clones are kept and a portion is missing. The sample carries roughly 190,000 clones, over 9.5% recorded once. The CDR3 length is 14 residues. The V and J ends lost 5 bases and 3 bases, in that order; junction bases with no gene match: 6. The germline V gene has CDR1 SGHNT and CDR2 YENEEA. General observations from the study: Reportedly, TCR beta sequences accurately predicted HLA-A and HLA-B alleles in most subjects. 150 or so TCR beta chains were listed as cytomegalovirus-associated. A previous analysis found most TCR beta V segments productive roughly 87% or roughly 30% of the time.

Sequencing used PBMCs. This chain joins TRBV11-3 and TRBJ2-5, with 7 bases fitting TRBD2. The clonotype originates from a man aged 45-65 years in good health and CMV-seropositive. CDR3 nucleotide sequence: TGTGCCAGCAGCCCACGGACTAGTGAAGAGACCCAGTACTTC. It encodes CASSPRTSEETQYF.